The sequence of this TCR beta chain was determined in a study of OX40 agonist ivuxolimab in advanced cancers. Study-wide context: Patients were dosed with the agonistic anti-OX40 (CD134) antibody ivuxolimab. Participants averaged approximately 60 years of age (range roughly 23 to 90) and were less than 85% male.

Germline V gene sequence: CDR1 LNHDA, CDR2 SQIVND (reference sequence). V was clipped by 5 bases and J by 0 bases, with 14 bases between them. The CDR3 is made up of 16 amino acids. Remarks on this clone: The antigen is undetermined.

Findings and caveats of the study: CD4+ and CD8+ T cells in blood underwent clonal expansion by week 6 at 0.1 to 3.0 mg/kg.

Profiled with immunoSEQ multiplex PCR; TCRdb holds only in-frame clones, not every one. The sample contains about 50,000 clones, 82% of which appear only once. This TCR was recovered from an adult with an advanced solid tumor such as melanoma, head and neck, liver or kidney cancer. The source was CD4+ or CD8+ T cells sorted from blood, collected in a trial of the OX40 agonist ivuxolimab. The V call is TRBV19, the J call TRBJ1-5, with D maybe TRBD1 (6 bases). This chain's CDR3 is CASSLKGGNSNQPQHF. Here the CDR3 DNA reads TGTGCCAGTAGTTTAAAGGGGGGGAATAGCAATCAGCCCCAGCATTTT.